This T cell receptor beta chain was captured in a study of response to subunit inactivated influenza vaccine. TCRdb used MiXCR to reprocess the RT-PCR reads, holding one entry per CDR3 protein. The table lists approximately 730,000 distinct CDR3 sequences, about 14% of them singletons. Study-wide findings and caveats: Authors suggested that a seasonal influenza vaccination recruits few new T cells each time.

This CDR3 spans 15 amino acids. Per the germline V gene, CDR1 is LNHDA and CDR2 is SQIVND (reference sequence). Trimming cost V 7 bases and J 2 bases, with 17 bases left between them. A word on this clonotype: The antigen is undetermined.

This specimen consisted of PBMCs from blood, obtained approximately 15 days before vaccination. V and J are TRBV19 and TRBJ2-5, with D perhaps TRBD1 (6 bases). The sequence came from a man aged 50-59 years who received an inactivated influenza vaccine. The CDR3 DNA sequence: TGTGCCAGTACCACCCAACAGGGCCGACAAGAGACCCAGTACTTC. The encoded protein is CASTTQQGRQETQYF.